These T cell receptor beta chains were read from a single sample in a study of OX40 agonist ivuxolimab in advanced cancers. Repertoires were generated with immunoSEQ multiplex PCR, while TCRdb's copy carries only in-frame clones and drops some. The top ten clones hold roughly 13% of a sample with tens of thousands of clones, around 86% of them seen once. The sequenced sample was CD4+ or CD8+ T cells sorted from blood, obtained in a trial of the OX40 agonist ivuxolimab. The origin of the receptors is an adult with an advanced solid tumor such as melanoma, head and neck, liver or kidney cancer. CDR3s include the opening cysteine and the closing phenylalanine or tryptophan. D genes are given only for firm matches. Expanded clones are given a class, and other clones once, few, many or no size at all.

J	V	D	size	DNA	CDR3
TRBJ2-3	TRBV15	TRBD1	NA	TGTGCCACCAGCAGATTTACCGGGACAGGGGGAGATACGCAGTATTTT	CATSRFTGTGGDTQYF
TRBJ1-1	TRBV30	NA	NA	TGTGCCTGGAGTGAATACCCGAACACTGAAGCTTTCTTT	CAWSEYPNTEAFF
TRBJ2-2	TRBV28	TRBD1	NA	TGTGCCAGCAGACTTTTAATCCGGGACAGGGGATACACCGGGGAGCTGTTTTTT	CASRLLIRDRGYTGELFF
TRBJ1-5	TRBV5-1	NA	NA	TGCGCCAGCAGCTTGGGGGACGGGGATCAGCCCCAGCATTTT	CASSLGDGDQPQHF
TRBJ1-2	TRBV6-1	TRBD1	NA	TGTGCCAGCACCGAACGGGACAGGGTTGATGGCTACACCTTC	CASTERDRVDGYTF
TRBJ2-1	TRBV21-1	NA	NA	TGTGCCAGCAGCAAAGAGTATAGGGGAGTCGGGTACAATGAGCAGTTCTTC	CASSKEYRGVGYNEQFF
TRBJ2-7	TRBV9	TRBD2	NA	TGTGCCAGCAGCCCGACTAGCGGGGGAGCCTACGAGCAGTACTTC	CASSPTSGGAYEQYF
TRBJ2-1	TRBV28	TRBD2	NA	TGTGCCACTCACCCCTCACTAGCGGGCGCCAAGAGCTCCTACAATGAGCAGTTCTTC	CATHPSLAGAKSSYNEQFF
TRBJ2-1	TRBV4-1	NA	NA	TGCGCCAGCAGCCAAACGGGACTTTCCTACAATGAGCAGTTCTTC	CASSQTGLSYNEQFF
TRBJ2-2	TRBV4-2	NA	NA	TGTGCCAGCAGCCAAGACGAGGGATATGCAGGGGAGCTGTTTTTT	CASSQDEGYAGELFF
TRBJ1-4	TRBV5-1	NA	NA	TGCGCCAGCAGCGGGGGACTCAGAGTGGGGGAAAAACTGTTTTTT	CASSGGLRVGEKLFF
TRBJ2-1	TRBV21-1	NA	NA	TGTGCCAGCAGCAAAGAGTACGGCGGTGGGAGCAGCTCAAACAATGAGCAGTTCTTC	CASSKEYGGGSSSNNEQFF
TRBJ1-5	TRBV28	NA	NA	TGTGCCAGCAGTCCTGGAGGGCCTCACAATCAGCCCCAGCATTTT	CASSPGGPHNQPQHF
TRBJ2-7	TRBV4-1	NA	NA	TGCGCCAGCAGCAACGCCCCCCATTACGAGCAGTACTTC	CASSNAPHYEQYF
TRBJ2-3	TRBV11-2	TRBD2	once	TGTGCCAGCAGCTCGGGACTAGCGGGAGTGCCAGATACGCAGTATTTT	CASSSGLAGVPDTQYF
TRBJ2-1	TRBV18	NA	NA	TGTGCCAGCGCACCACTGGATACAACCCGGGGAGGTGAGCAGTTCTTC	CASAPLDTTRGGEQFF
TRBJ1-5	TRBV9	NA	NA	TGTGCCAGCAGCGTAGATTCGGATCAGCCCCAGCATTTT	CASSVDSDQPQHF
TRBJ2-7	TRBV15	NA	NA	TGTGCCACCAGCAGAGCTGGGGTTGGCGAGCAGTACTTC	CATSRAGVGEQYF
TRBJ2-1	TRBV5-1	NA	NA	TGCGCCAGCAGCTTGGGTCACAATGAGCAGTTCTTC	CASSLGHNEQFF
TRBJ2-1	TRBV6-5	NA	once	TGTGCCAGCAGCAAGGGGACGAGCAATGAGCAGTTCTTC	CASSKGTSNEQFF
TRBJ2-5	TRBV5-1	TRBD2	NA	TGCGCCAGCAGCTTGGGGACTAGCGGGAGGGCCCTAGAGACCCAGTACTTC	CASSLGTSGRALETQYF
TRBJ2-7	TRBV30	NA	NA	TGTGCCTTGGAGAATAGGTACTTC	CALENRYF
TRBJ2-1	TRBV5-1	NA	NA	TGCGCCAGCAGCCCAGACTACCCAGACTACAATGAGCAGTTCTTC	CASSPDYPDYNEQFF
TRBJ2-3	TRBV19	NA	NA	TGTGCCAGTAGTATGGCGACAGCCACTTGGGCCGATACGCAGTATTTT	CASSMATATWADTQYF
TRBJ1-2	TRBV4-1	NA	NA	TGCGCCAGCAGCCAAGTTGCTTATAGCTACGGCTACACCTTC	CASSQVAYSYGYTF
TRBJ1-5	TRBV30	NA	few	TGTGCCTGGAGTTTGACAGGCTCAAATCAGCCCCAGCATTTT	CAWSLTGSNQPQHF
TRBJ2-2	TRBV7-3	NA	NA	TGTGCCAGCAGCTTAAGCCCCGCCGGGGAGCTGTTTTTT	CASSLSPAGELFF
TRBJ1-5	TRBV11-2	NA	NA	TGTGCCAGCAGCGGACCAAGCAATCAGCCCCAGCATTTT	CASSGPSNQPQHF
TRBJ2-3	TRBV19	NA	NA	TGTGCCAGTAGTATGTCACGATCCACAGATACGCAGTATTTT	CASSMSRSTDTQYF
TRBJ2-1	TRBV9	NA	NA	TGTGCCAGCAGCGTAGAGCAGGGATTGAATGAGCAGTTCTTC	CASSVEQGLNEQFF
TRBJ1-1	TRBV5-1	TRBD1	NA	TGCGCCAGCAGCTTGATGTCTGCAGGGGGGAACACTGAAGCTTTCTTT	CASSLMSAGGNTEAFF
TRBJ2-5	TRBV19	TRBD2	NA	TGTGCCAGTAGTATAGTGGGTAGCGGGCCCACGGGGACCCAGTACTTC	CASSIVGSGPTGTQYF
TRBJ1-1	TRBV9	NA	NA	TGTGCCAGCAGCGTAGGGGGTGGAGGCACTGAAGCTTTCTTT	CASSVGGGGTEAFF
TRBJ2-7	TRBV7-2	NA	few	TGTGCCAGCAGCTTAGGTGGAGGGCTCTACGAGCAGTACTTC	CASSLGGGLYEQYF
TRBJ2-7	TRBV18	NA	NA	TGTGCCAGCTCACGCCGAGAGCCCTCCCGCGTCGAGGAGCAGTACTTC	CASSRREPSRVEEQYF
TRBJ1-1	TRBV28	NA	NA	TGTGCCAGCAGTTACCTGGACAGTAACACTGAAGCTTTCTTT	CASSYLDSNTEAFF
TRBJ2-1	TRBV6-1	TRBD1	NA	TGTGCCAGCAGGGGACAGGGGAGCTACAATGAGCAGTTCTTC	CASRGQGSYNEQFF
TRBJ1-5	TRBV28	TRBD1	NA	TGTGCCAGCAGATCTGGGACAGGGGGCCAGCCCCAGCATTTT	CASRSGTGGQPQHF
TRBJ2-7	TRBV14	NA	NA	TGTGCCAGCAGCCAGTATGACGAGAAGTACTTC	CASSQYDEKYF
TRBJ2-7	TRBV4-1	TRBD2	NA	TGCGCCAGCAGCCAAGAGGCGGGACTAGCGAACTACTACGAGCAGTACTTC	CASSQEAGLANYYEQYF
TRBJ2-1	TRBV6-1	TRBD2	NA	TGTGCCAGCAGTGAAGCGAAGACTAGCGGGAGTCTATCGGGCAATGAGCAGTTCTTC	CASSEAKTSGSLSGNEQFF
TRBJ2-7	TRBV30	NA	NA	TGTGCCTGGAGCAGACTAGACGAGCAGTACTTC	CAWSRLDEQYF
TRBJ2-7	TRBV19	TRBD1	NA	TGTGCCAGTAGTATCTTAGGGACAGGGGCCTACGAGCAGTACTTC	CASSILGTGAYEQYF
TRBJ2-1	TRBV11-2	TRBD2	NA	TGTGCCAGCAGACCAGAGGCGGGAGGGCCGATCAATGAGCAGTTCTTC	CASRPEAGGPINEQFF
TRBJ2-7	TRBV6-1	NA	NA	TGTGCCAGCAGTGTGGGGCCCCTCTCCTACGAGCAGTACTTC	CASSVGPLSYEQYF
TRBJ2-1	TRBV29-1	TRBD2	NA	TGCAGCGTTGCAGGACTAGCGGGAGTAAACAATGAGCAGTTCTTC	CSVAGLAGVNNEQFF